Each of the 32 T cell receptor beta chains below was sequenced from the same sample in a study of T cell repertoires in cytomegalovirus infection. MiXCR was run by TCRdb on the reads, yielding one entry per CDR3 protein. Among around 190,000 distinct CDR3 sequences listed, 13% to 15% were seen once. Sequencing used PBMCs. The source of these receptors is a human donor in good health (CMV status not recorded). Some clones in this sample may be carry-over from other donors' samples.

The chain employs TRBV20-1 and TRBJ1-2, with D possibly TRBD1 on 6 matching bases. CDR3 length equals 16 residues. Looked up from germline, CDR1 is DFQATT and CDR2 is SNEGSKA (reference sequence). V dropped 5 bases and J dropped 8 bases, with 27 bases sitting between them. CDR3 sequence reads: CSAPGGRDRRSRGYTF. In DNA form, the CDR3 reads TGCAGTGCTCCGGGAGGGAGAGACAGGAGGAGTCGCGGCTACACCTTC.

This clonotype has at least ten counts. This chain connects TRBV7-2 to TRBJ2-5; 7 bases agree with TRBD1. CDR1 is SGHTA, CDR2 FQGNSA, per germline. This CDR3 is 16 amino acids long. J was trimmed by 1 base and V by 4 bases; bases with no gene match: 9. CDR3 nucleotide sequence: TGTGCCAGCAGCTCCCGTAACGACAGGGCCCAAGAGACCCAGTACTTC. Translation gives CASSSRNDRAQETQYF.

This clonotype was observed at least ten times. The chain recombines TRBV19 with TRBJ2-3, with 7 bases aligning to TRBD2. The CDR3 is 14 amino acids. CDR1 and CDR2 from the germline V gene are LNHDA and SQIVND (reference sequence). The V gene end was trimmed by 3 bases and the J gene end by 3 bases; junction bases not matched to a gene: 3. For the CDR3, the DNA is TGTGCCAGTAGTATGAGCGGGAATACAGATACGCAGTATTTT. The encoded protein is CASSMSGNTDTQYF.

The sample holds many counts of this clonotype. The V gene is TRBV24-1, the J gene TRBJ1-1; D is uncertain. Per the germline V gene, CDR1 is KGHDR and CDR2 is SFDVKD. This CDR3 region has 13 residues. Trimming pared 1 base from V and 3 bases from J, leaving 5 bases between. For the CDR3, the DNA is TGTGCCACCAGTGATTTAATGGACACTGAAGCTTTCTTT. As protein: CATSDLMDTEAFF.

This clonotype has a count of ten or more. The chain employs TRBV7-2 and TRBJ2-3; D is uncertain. The CDR3 runs 13 residues. The V gene's germline CDR1 is SGHTA and CDR2 FQGNSA. Trimming pared 1 base from V and 3 bases from J, leaving 5 bases between. The DNA of the CDR3 is TGTGCCAGCAGCTTAGTAGGGACAGATACGCAGTATTTT. Protein: CASSLVGTDTQYF.

The chain has TRBV3-1 and TRBJ1-2; a possible D gene is TRBD1 (5 bases). Trimming removed 2 bases from V and 4 bases from J, with 14 bases in between. The germline CDR1 and CDR2 sequences are LGHDT and YNNKEL (reference sequence). The CDR3 has 15 amino acids. CDR3 in DNA: TGTGCCAGCAGCCAACCACGGGACGGGGTCTATGGCTACACCTTC. Translation gives CASSQPRDGVYGYTF.

The chain has TRBV15 and TRBJ2-5; D perhaps matches TRBD2 (6 bases). The germline gives CDR1 LNHNV, CDR2 YYDKDF (reference sequence). Trimming removed 1 base from V and 5 bases from J, with 11 bases in between. CDR3 length equals 14 residues. This chain's CDR3 is CATSRGILAETQYF. The DNA for the CDR3 is TGTGCCACCAGCAGAGGAATTCTAGCGGAGACCCAGTACTTC.

In this sample, this clonotype turned up many times. The V and J genes are TRBV7-2 and TRBJ2-5; unclear D gene. The germline V and J ends were trimmed by 1 base and 1 base, with 7 bases remaining between them. This CDR3 comprises 14 residues. CDR1 is SGHTA and CDR2 is FQGNSA in the germline V gene. CDR3 region: CASSLDYSQETQYF. In DNA, the CDR3 is TGTGCCAGCAGCTTAGATTACAGCCAAGAGACCCAGTACTTC.

This clonotype was seen many times. The J gene is TRBJ1-1, the V gene TRBV7-2; 7 bases are shared with TRBD1. In germline, CDR1 is SGHTA, CDR2 FQGNSA. V was pared by 1 base and J by 5 bases, with 7 bases of the junction left unmatched. This CDR3 is 15 amino acids long. The CDR3 DNA sequence: TGTGCCAGCAGCTTAGAAGGCAGGGGGGGAACTGAAGCTTTCTTT. Translating it yields CASSLEGRGGTEAFF. The full variable domain, completed using reference TRBV7-2 and TRBJ1-1, is GAGVSQSPSNKVTEKGKDVELRCDPISGHTALYWYRQSLGQGLEFLIYFQGNSAPDKSGLPSDRFSAERTGGSVSTLTIQRTQQEDSAVYLCASSLEGRGGTEAFFGQGTRLTVV.

This CDR3 reads CASSLQPASGYTF. CDR3 DNA sequence: TGTGCCAGCAGTTTGCAGCCGGCCTCGGGCTACACCTTC. The rearrangement joins TRBV12-3 or TRBV12-4 to TRBJ1-2; D ambiguous. V lost 3 bases, J lost 8 bases, and 13 bases lay in between. This CDR3 has 13 amino acids.

There are many counts of this clonotype. This chain uses TRBV28 with TRBJ2-1, with 12 bases aligning to TRBD2. The CDR3 runs to 16 residues. J was trimmed by 3 bases and V by 4 bases; bases with no gene match: 4. Germline V gene sequence: CDR1 MDHEN, CDR2 SYDVKM. In DNA, the CDR3 is TGTGCCAGCAGTTCCGGACTAGCGGGACGCTACAATGAGCAGTTCTTC. Translating gives CASSSGLAGRYNEQFF.

Only a few counts were recorded for this clonotype. This chain connects TRBV20-1 to TRBJ1-5; no reliable D call. This CDR3 is built from 11 residues. CDR1 and CDR2 (germline): DFQATT, SNEGSKA (reference sequence). Trimming removed 3 bases from V and 3 bases from J, with 3 bases in between. CDR3 sequence (DNA): TGCAGTGCTAGCCACAATCAGCCCCAGCATTTT. It codes for CSASHNQPQHF.

Many counts were recorded for this clonotype. The chain carries TRBV6-2 or TRBV6-3 and TRBJ2-2; D perhaps matches TRBD2 (5 bases). The V end lost 2 bases, the J end lost 6 bases, and 7 bases lay between the germline ends. Looked up from germline, CDR1 is MNHEY and CDR2 is SVGEGT. The CDR3 loop spans 13 amino acids. The CDR3 coding sequence is TGTGCCAGCAGTTACAAGGGAGCCGGGGAGCTGTTTTTT. It codes for CASSYKGAGELFF.

The rearrangement joins TRBV2 to TRBJ2-2; 8 bases are shared with TRBD1. This CDR3 has 15 residues. Germline lookup yields CDR1 SNHLY and CDR2 FYNNEI. Germline trimming cut 6 bases from V and 3 bases from J; bases unmatched to any gene: 6. CDR3 amino acids: CASSKDRDYTGELFF. DNA of the CDR3: TGTGCCAGCAGCAAGGACAGGGATTACACCGGGGAGCTGTTTTTT.

CDR3 residues: CSAIDVSGANVLTF. The CDR3 DNA reads as TGCAGTGCTATAGATGTCTCTGGGGCCAACGTCCTGACTTTC. The V and J genes are TRBV20-1 and TRBJ2-6; D not certain. CDR1 is DFQATT and CDR2 is SNEGSKA in the germline V gene (reference sequence). The CDR3 has 14 amino acids. Deletions cut 4 bases from V and 0 bases from J, with 7 bases between.

This clonotype was counted many times. This chain's CDR3 is CAIKVGQGPGDTEAFF. The CDR3 DNA reads as TGTGCCATCAAGGTAGGGCAGGGGCCAGGGGACACTGAAGCTTTCTTT. V gene TRBV10-3 combines with J gene TRBJ1-1; D may be TRBD1 (6 bases). The CDR3 has 16 residues. From germline, CDR1 is ENHRY and CDR2 SYGVKD. Trimming left V 7 bases short and J 3 bases short, with 21 bases between.

This clonotype was recorded a few times. The chain uses TRBV12-3 or TRBV12-4 and TRBJ2-1; 10 bases are a match to TRBD2. The trim removed 4 bases at V and 5 bases at J, leaving 5 bases unmatched. This CDR3 comprises 15 residues. The CDR3, as DNA: TGTGCCAGCAGTTATAGCGGGAGGCCCCACAATGAGCAGTTCTTC. This gives the protein CASSYSGRPHNEQFF.

This sequence joins TRBV28 and TRBJ1-1; 8 bases line up with TRBD1. The CDR3 has 15 amino acids. V was pared by 5 bases and J by 1 base, with 6 bases of the junction left unmatched. Germline V gene sequence: CDR1 MDHEN, CDR2 SYDVKM. CDR3 nucleotide sequence: TGTGCCAGCAGTGCGAGGACAGGGACGAACACTGAAGCTTTCTTT. This gives the protein CASSARTGTNTEAFF. Looking up the rest from reference TRBV28 and TRBJ1-1 gives the full variable domain: DVKVTQSSRYLVKRTGEKVFLECVQDMDHENMFWYRQDPGLGLRLIYFSYDVKMKEKGDIPEGYSVSREKKERFSLILESASTNQTSMYLCASSARTGTNTEAFFGQGTRLTVV.

This clonotype was counted a few times. The gene calls are TRBV7-3 and TRBJ2-1; tentative D call: TRBD2 (6 bases). This CDR3 is 13 amino acids long. V lost 5 bases and J lost 3, with 8 bases in between. The germline CDR1 and CDR2 sequences are SGHTA and FQGTGA. CDR3 nucleotide sequence: TGTGCCAGCAGCCCGCGGGACTACAATGAGCAGTTCTTC. Its translation is CASSPRDYNEQFF. The full variable domain, completed using reference TRBV7-3 and TRBJ2-1, is GAGVSQTPSNKVTEKGKYVELRCDPISGHTALYWYRQSLGQGPEFLIYFQGTGAADDSGLPNDRFFAVRPEGSVSTLKIQRTERGDSAVYLCASSPRDYNEQFFGPGTRLTVL.

The V and J genes are TRBV29-1 and TRBJ1-2; 9 nucleotides agree with TRBD1. J lost 5 bases, V lost 6 bases, and 7 bases had no gene match. The CDR3 is 13 residues long. Per germline, CDR1 SQVTM and CDR2 ANQGSEA. CDR3 nucleotide sequence: TGCAGCGTGGGGTCGGGACAGGGTTATGGCTACACCTTC. Protein product: CSVGSGQGYGYTF.

Many counts were recorded for this clonotype. This rearrangement joins TRBV7-2 to TRBJ1-6; TRBD1 aligns across 7 bases. The V gene end was trimmed by 3 bases and the J gene end by 2 bases; junction bases not matched to a gene: 7. This CDR3 has 17 residues. Germline CDR1 reads SGHTA; CDR2 reads FQGNSA. The CDR3 DNA follows: TGTGCCAGCAGCTTTCCTACAGGGGTGGCCTATAATTCACCCCTCCACTTT. The encoded protein is CASSFPTGVAYNSPLHF.

This clonotype was picked up a small number of times. The CDR3 loop is CASSGGFGELFF. The CDR3 nucleotides read TGTGCCAGCAGTGGAGGGTTCGGGGAGCTGTTTTTT. The chain carries TRBV12-3 or TRBV12-4 and TRBJ2-2; possibly TRBD2 for D (6 bases). V gave up 5 bases and J gave up 7 bases, with 8 bases separating them. This CDR3 comprises 12 residues.

This clonotype has a handful of counts. The chain carries TRBV25-1 and TRBJ2-1; 13 nucleotides agree with TRBD2. The CDR3 spans 14 residues. Germline V gives CDR1 MGHDK, CDR2 SYGVNS. The trim removed 8 bases at V and 6 bases at J, leaving 4 bases unmatched. The CDR3 spells CASLGLAGFNEQFF. As DNA, the CDR3 is TGTGCCAGCTTGGGACTAGCGGGATTCAATGAGCAGTTCTTC.

The gene calls are TRBV27 and TRBJ1-1; D is perhaps TRBD1 (5 bases). The length of the CDR3 is 16 residues. Trimming pared 3 bases from V and 1 base from J, leaving 15 bases between. The germline V gene encodes CDR1 MNHEY and CDR2 SMNVEV (reference sequence). DNA of the CDR3: TGTGCCAGCAGTTTGGCGCGGCGACAGTCGAACACTGAAGCTTTCTTT. As protein: CASSLARRQSNTEAFF.

On this clonotype: This could be a read error, since a much larger clone is one nucleotide away. The chain joins TRBV6-6 to TRBJ2-3; 7 bases agree with TRBD2. The CDR3 is 14 residues long. Germline V lookup: CDR1 MNHNY, CDR2 SVGAGI (reference sequence). V trimming: 6 bases; J trimming: 5 bases; junction bases outside the gene matches: 8. The CDR3: CASRTRLAGDTQYF. The CDR3 DNA sequence: TGTGCCAGCAGAACAAGACTAGCCGGAGATACGCAGTATTTT.

This clonotype was found many times. The rearrangement joins TRBV28 to TRBJ2-5, with no clear D. Per the germline V gene, CDR1 is MDHEN and CDR2 is SYDVKM. The V and J ends lost 11 bases and 3 bases respectively, with 22 bases between them. The CDR3 length is 15 residues. CDR3 protein: CAVRPGLTSEETQYF. CDR3 DNA: TGTGCCGTCAGACCGGGCCTCACCTCAGAAGAGACCCAGTACTTC.

The gene calls are TRBV20-1 and TRBJ1-1, with D perhaps TRBD1 (6 bases). CDR1 and CDR2 from the germline V gene are DFQATT and SNEGSKA (reference sequence). The CDR3 runs 13 residues. Trimming cost V 2 bases and J 3 bases, with 10 bases left between them. The CDR3, as DNA: TGCAGTGCTAGAATACAGGGCGACACTGAAGCTTTCTTT. Its translation: CSARIQGDTEAFF.

V gene TRBV12-3 or TRBV12-4 combines with J gene TRBJ1-2; D is perhaps TRBD1 (6 bases). This CDR3 spans 15 amino acids. V lost 3 bases and J lost 3, with 14 bases in between. The CDR3 nucleotides read TGTGCCAGCAGTTTTGGGGGGGCAAGGGACTATGGCTACACCTTC. As protein: CASSFGGARDYGYTF.

This clonotype was seen more than once but under ten times. The genes are TRBV28 and TRBJ2-7; tentative D call: TRBD2 (5 bases). Per germline, CDR1 MDHEN and CDR2 SYDVKM. V lost 3 bases, J lost 1 base, and 10 bases lay in between. The length of the CDR3 is 14 residues. The CDR3 region has the DNA TGTGCCAGCAGTTTGAGGGCAGAATCCTACGAGCAGTACTTC. Protein product: CASSLRAESYEQYF. Full variable domain (missing parts from reference TRBV28 and TRBJ2-7): DVKVTQSSRYLVKRTGEKVFLECVQDMDHENMFWYRQDPGLGLRLIYFSYDVKMKEKGDIPEGYSVSREKKERFSLILESASTNQTSMYLCASSLRAESYEQYFGPGTRLTVT.

This clonotype was seen ten or more times. V and J are TRBV4-1 and TRBJ1-2; 7 bases fit TRBD1. Germline V gives CDR1 MGHRA, CDR2 YSYEKL. V dropped 0 bases and J dropped 8; count of bases not matched to a gene: 3. CDR3 size: 13 residues. CDR3 coding DNA: TGCGCCAGCAGCCAAGATGCCAGGGGGGGCTACACCTTC. Protein: CASSQDARGGYTF.

This clonotype has a count of ten or more. This chain links TRBV28 with TRBJ1-2, with 7 bases aligning to TRBD1. Germline V gene data show CDR1 as MDHEN and CDR2 as SYDVKM. The ends lost 10 bases at V and 8 bases at J; junction bases unmatched: 10. The CDR3 consists of 12 residues. CDR3 sequence (DNA): TGTGCCAACGAGACAGGGCTATACGGCTACACCTTC. It codes for CANETGLYGYTF.

This clonotype was detected only a few times. This sequence joins TRBV19 and TRBJ2-2, with a weak D call TRBD2 (5 bases). The V and J ends lost 7 bases and 7 bases respectively, with 13 bases between them. This CDR3 comprises 13 residues. Germline CDR1 is LNHDA and CDR2 is SQIVND (reference sequence). The CDR3 DNA reads as TGTGCCAGTACCCGGGATGGGGTCGGGGAGCTGTTTTTT. It translates to CASTRDGVGELFF.